This TCR beta chain was identified in a study of control samples from healthy donors and cancer patients. Using immunoSEQ multiplex PCR, the repertoire was profiled, and TCRdb retains in-frame clones only, with some absent. Counted here are about 130,000 clones, about 93% occurring once; the ten biggest clones make up 14%. V lost 5 bases to trimming and J lost 4 bases, with 14 bases between them. Germline loops: CDR1 MNHEY, CDR2 SMNVEV (reference sequence). The CDR3 runs to 14 residues. The chain employs TRBV27 and TRBJ1-2; TRBD1 might be the D (6 bases). The specimen was PBMCs. The TCR originated in a man aged 60 to 75 with colorectal cancer. As DNA, the CDR3 is TGTGCCAGCAGTGCATCAGGGGCTAGCTATGGCTACACCTTC. It specifies CASSASGASYGYTF.